The present entry profiles one T cell receptor (beta chain) with its context. The data were produced by immunoSEQ multiplex PCR, yet TCRdb's version contains in-frame clones alone and is incomplete. The sample records approximately 100,000 clones, 88% being singletons. The data are from a study of control samples from healthy donors and cancer patients. Germline V CDR1 and CDR2: LNHDA, SQIVND (reference sequence). The V end was cut by 6 bases, the J end by 13 bases, with 19 bases between. This CDR3 has 14 residues. This chain links TRBV19 with TRBJ1-6; D gene unclear. The sequenced sample was blood. The clonotype was recovered from a man in his thirties or forties in good health. The CDR3, as DNA: TGTGCCAGTAGCGACACGGCGGTGGGATCTCCCCTCCACTTT. This gives the protein CASSDTAVGSPLHF.